A single sample gave rise to the 26 T cell receptor beta chains below, sequenced in a study of PD-L1 blockade in urothelial cancer. Time point defined: peripheral blood 6 weeks after treatment start. Profiled with immunoSEQ multiplex PCR; TCRdb holds only in-frame clones, not every one. The table has about 91,000 clones, 70% to 90% seen once. The input for sequencing was PBMCs, taken around atezolizumab (anti-PD-L1) treatment. The source is a man aged 65-85 years with urothelial cancer.

This chain uses TRBV7-3 with TRBJ2-3; D possibly corresponds to TRBD1 (5 bases). The CDR3 covers 13 residues. V dropped 1 base and J dropped 6 bases, with 8 bases sitting between them. The germline V gene encodes CDR1 SGHTA and CDR2 FQGTGA. The chain's CDR3 is CASSLNQGDTQYF. In DNA form, the CDR3 reads TGTGCCAGCAGCTTAAATCAGGGCGATACGCAGTATTTT.

The chain joins TRBV27 to TRBJ2-5; TRBD1 agrees at 7 bases. From germline, CDR1 is MNHEY and CDR2 SMNVEV (reference sequence). V gave up 5 bases and J gave up 5 bases; unmatched junction bases: 5. The CDR3 length is 13 residues. CDR3 region: CASSPGGWETQYF. CDR3 sequence (DNA): TGTGCCAGCAGTCCAGGGGGTTGGGAGACCCAGTACTTC.

The chain links TRBV7-2 to TRBJ2-1; 7 bases are a match to TRBD1. Germline V CDR1 and CDR2: SGHTA, FQGNSA. This CDR3 region has 14 residues. Germline trimming cut 1 base from V and 3 bases from J; bases unmatched to any gene: 0. The CDR3 here is CASSLGQGYNEQFF. DNA for the CDR3: TGTGCCAGCAGCTTAGGACAGGGCTACAATGAGCAGTTCTTC.

The chain has TRBV9 and TRBJ2-7; 9 bases line up with TRBD2. This CDR3 spans 15 amino acids. Germline values: CDR1 SGDLS, CDR2 YYNGEE. V lost 0 bases, J lost 7 bases, and 8 bases stayed unmatched. CDR3 region: CASSVAPSGELEQYF. CDR3 in DNA: TGTGCCAGCAGCGTAGCTCCTAGCGGGGAATTGGAGCAGTACTTC.

The chain joins TRBV28 to TRBJ1-2; possibly TRBD1 for D (6 bases). CDR1 is MDHEN, CDR2 SYDVKM, per germline. This CDR3 is built from 15 residues. Trimming pared 5 bases from V and 8 bases from J, leaving 21 bases between. This chain's CDR3 is CASSSGQGTIVGYTF. The CDR3 nucleotides are TGTGCCAGCAGTAGTGGTCAGGGGACCATCGTCGGCTACACCTTC.

The V and J genes are TRBV7-2 and TRBJ1-2, with D perhaps matching TRBD1 (6 bases). This CDR3 comprises 14 residues. Trimming took 5 bases from V and 2 from J, leaving 12 bases between them. Germline values: CDR1 SGHTA, CDR2 FQGNSA. The CDR3 reads CASSQSTGNYGYTF. In DNA, the CDR3 is TGTGCCAGCAGCCAATCGACAGGAAACTATGGCTACACCTTC.

The CDR3 spells CASSPRAGNEKLFF. CDR3 DNA: TGTGCCAGTAGTCCCCGGGCGGGTAATGAAAAACTGTTTTTT. The chain employs TRBV19 and TRBJ1-4; D unclear. The CDR3 length is 14 residues. Germline V gives CDR1 LNHDA, CDR2 SQIVND (reference sequence). Trimming stripped 5 bases from V and 4 bases from J, with 11 bases between.

J is TRBJ2-1 and V is TRBV19, with TRBD1 matching over 8 bases. Losses at the gene ends were 8 bases for V and 7 bases for J; bases not matched to a gene: 10. The CDR3 runs to 14 residues. The V gene's germline CDR1 is LNHDA and CDR2 SQIVND (reference sequence). CDR3 coding DNA: TGTGCCAGTTATCCAGGGGGCGATCGGAATGAGCAGTTCTTC. This encodes CASYPGGDRNEQFF.

The V call is TRBV18, the J call TRBJ2-3; D may be TRBD2 (6 bases). The CDR3 consists of 15 residues. Per the germline V gene, CDR1 is KGHSH and CDR2 is LQKENI. The V end was cut by 1 base, the J end by 1 base, with 9 bases between. CDR3 sequence: CASSPLRERTDTQYF. The CDR3 DNA reads TGTGCCAGCTCACCACTCCGGGAGCGCACAGATACGCAGTATTTT.

This clone was counted only a few times. The rearrangement joins TRBV6-6 to TRBJ1-1, with D maybe TRBD1 (6 bases). V lost 6 bases and J 3 bases, leaving 11 bases between the germline ends. CDR1 and CDR2 (germline): MNHNY, SVGAGI (reference sequence). This CDR3 contains 13 residues. The CDR3 sequence: CASRVYRDTEAFF. The DNA for the CDR3 is TGTGCCAGCAGGGTTTACAGGGACACTGAAGCTTTCTTT.

V gene TRBV7-2 combines with J gene TRBJ1-3, with 8 bases that match TRBD1. Germline V gives CDR1 SGHTA, CDR2 FQGNSA. The CDR3 length is 15 residues. The junction had 6 bases not matched to a gene; V was cut back by 5 bases and J by 3 bases. CDR3 amino acids: CASSPQGGGGNTIYF. CDR3 DNA sequence: TGTGCCAGCAGCCCACAGGGGGGTGGTGGAAACACCATATATTTT.

V usage is TRBV5-1 and J usage is TRBJ2-3; 7 nucleotides agree with TRBD1. Per germline, CDR1 SGHRS and CDR2 YFSETQ. This CDR3 comprises 16 residues. The V gene end was trimmed by 4 bases and the J gene end by 0 bases; junction bases not matched to a gene: 8. The CDR3 coding sequence is TGCGCCAGCAGCCTCCAGGGACAGATTAGCACAGATACGCAGTATTTT. This sequence encodes CASSLQGQISTDTQYF.

The rearrangement joins TRBV5-1 to TRBJ2-2, with TRBD1 matching over 9 bases. Trimming took 4 bases from V and 11 from J; bases not matched to a gene: 9. Germline V gives CDR1 SGHRS, CDR2 YFSETQ. The CDR3 consists of 14 residues. The CDR3 sequence is CASSKDRGNYELFF. The CDR3 coding sequence is TGCGCCAGCAGCAAGGACAGGGGTAACTATGAGCTGTTTTTT. The variable domain in full, completed from reference TRBV5-1 and TRBJ2-2, reads KAGVTQTPRYLIKTRGQQVTLSCSPISGHRSVSWYQQTPGQGLQFLFEYFSETQRNKGNFPGRFSGRQFSNSRSEMNVSTLELGDSALYLCASSKDRGNYELFFGEGSRLTVL.

The chain recombines TRBV6-6 with TRBJ2-1; TRBD1 matches at 7 bases. The CDR3 contains 15 residues. J was trimmed by 5 bases and V by 0 bases; bases with no gene match: 4. Germline V gene data show CDR1 as MNHNY and CDR2 as SVGAGI (reference sequence). The CDR3 sequence is CASSYSRDSNNEQFF. The CDR3 DNA follows: TGTGCCAGCAGTTACTCCCGGGACAGCAACAATGAGCAGTTCTTC.

The V gene is TRBV5-4, the J gene TRBJ1-3; TRBD1 is a possible D gene (5 bases). V was cut by 4 bases and J by 0 bases, with 8 bases left in between. Looked up from germline, CDR1 is SGHNT and CDR2 is YYREEE (reference sequence). This CDR3 contains 14 residues. The CDR3 loop reads CASSRQSSGNTIYF. CDR3 DNA: TGTGCCAGCAGCCGACAGAGCTCTGGAAACACCATATATTTT.

This clone was detected a few times. This chain's CDR3 is CASSPNTGGPISYNEQFF. CDR3 sequence (DNA): TGTGCCAGCAGCCCTAATACAGGGGGCCCCATTTCTTACAATGAGCAGTTCTTC. The V and J genes are TRBV5-4 and TRBJ2-1; 9 nucleotides line up with TRBD1. The germline CDR1 and CDR2 sequences are SGHNT and YYREEE (reference sequence). The junction had 15 bases not matched to a gene; V was cut back by 4 bases and J by 4 bases. This CDR3 spans 18 amino acids.

The chain is built from TRBV29-1 and TRBJ1-4; D may be TRBD1 (5 bases). V was clipped by 7 bases and J by 4 bases, with 19 bases between them. Germline CDR1 and CDR2: SQVTM and ANQGSEA. The CDR3 is made up of 15 amino acids. In DNA, the CDR3 is TGCAGCGAGGGTGGCCAGGGTTGGAGTAATGAAAAACTGTTTTTT. Protein sequence: CSEGGQGWSNEKLFF.

The gene calls are TRBV10-1 and TRBJ1-1; 11 positions match TRBD1. The CDR3 runs 13 residues. With 2 bases clipped from V and 11 bases from J, the junction kept 4 bases outside the gene matches. CDR1 is WNHNN and CDR2 is SYGVQD in the germline V gene (reference sequence). The CDR3 loop is CASSEGQGASAFF. CDR3 sequence (DNA): TGCGCCAGCAGTGAGGGACAGGGGGCTAGCGCTTTCTTT.

This chain connects TRBV6-6 to TRBJ1-4; TRBD1 matches 10 bases. The CDR3 loop spans 13 amino acids. CDR1 is MNHNY and CDR2 is SVGAGI in the germline V gene (reference sequence). V was pared by 9 bases and J by 6 bases, with 4 bases of the junction left unmatched. CDR3 DNA: TGTGCCAGTGAGACAGGGGGCTATGAAAAACTGTTTTTT. Protein product: CASETGGYEKLFF.

The CDR3 loop reads CASSLVGVNEKLFF. The CDR3 DNA reads as TGTGCCAGCAGCTTAGTGGGCGTCAATGAAAAACTGTTTTTT. The chain carries TRBV7-9 and TRBJ1-4, with D hard to call. The CDR3 contains 14 residues. Trimming shortened V by 1 base and J by 5 bases, and 8 bases separated the two germline ends. CDR1 and CDR2 from the germline V gene are SEHNR and FQNEAQ (reference sequence). Supplemented by reference TRBV7-9 and TRBJ1-4, the full variable domain reads DTGVSQNPRHKITKRGQNVTFRCDPISEHNRLYWYRQTLGQGPEFLTYFQNEAQLEKSRLLSDRFSAERPKGSFSTLEIQRTEQGDSAMYLCASSLVGVNEKLFFGSGTQLSVL.

J is TRBJ1-5 and V is TRBV19; D perhaps matches TRBD1 (6 bases). Per germline, CDR1 LNHDA and CDR2 SQIVND (reference sequence). The CDR3 is 15 amino acids. The V and J ends lost 5 bases and 3 bases respectively, with 14 bases between them. CDR3: CASSSIQGSNQPQHF. CDR3 sequence (DNA): TGTGCCAGTAGTTCCATCCAGGGGTCCAATCAGCCCCAGCATTTT. Based on the CDR3 plus reference TRBV19 and TRBJ1-5, the full variable domain is DGGITQSPKYLFRKEGQNVTLSCEQNLNHDAMYWYRQDPGQGLRLIYYSQIVNDFQKGDIAEGYSVSREKKESFPLTVTSAQKNPTAFYLCASSSIQGSNQPQHFGDGTRLSIL.

J is TRBJ2-2 and V is TRBV6-4; unclear D gene. The ends were cut back, 4 bases at V and 0 bases at J, with 6 bases in the middle. The germline V gene encodes CDR1 MRHNA and CDR2 SNTAGT. The CDR3 contains 14 residues. The CDR3 region has the DNA TGTGCCAGCAGTGGCCAGGCGAACACCGGGGAGCTGTTTTTT. Amino acids: CASSGQANTGELFF.

The chain uses TRBV9 and TRBJ1-1; tentatively, D is TRBD1 (6 bases). The CDR3 totals 17 residues. Trimming cost V 0 bases and J 3 bases, with 18 bases left between them. CDR1 SGDLS and CDR2 YYNGEE come from the germline V gene. The CDR3 here is CASSVGGRGVEYTEAFF. CDR3 DNA sequence: TGTGCCAGCAGCGTAGGGGGCAGGGGAGTAGAGTACACTGAAGCTTTCTTT.

J is TRBJ1-1 and V is TRBV4-1; D is unresolved. Deletions cut 2 bases from V and 5 bases from J, with 15 bases between. There are 15 residues in the CDR3. CDR1 and CDR2 (germline): MGHRA, YSYEKL. In DNA, the CDR3 is TGCGCCAGCAGCCAATTCCGGCGGGAGGATACTGAAGCTTTCTTT. Its translation: CASSQFRREDTEAFF.

This clone was counted a single time. The chain employs TRBV5-4 and TRBJ2-1, with TRBD2 matching 14 bases. This CDR3 has 18 amino acids. Germline loops: CDR1 SGHNT, CDR2 YYREEE (reference sequence). J lost 7 bases, V lost 4 bases, and 13 bases had no gene match. CDR3 region: CASSLGLAGVGLLNEQFF. The CDR3, as DNA: TGTGCCAGCAGCCTGGGACTAGCGGGAGTGGGACTTTTGAATGAGCAGTTCTTC.

J is TRBJ1-1 and V is TRBV30; D unclear. This CDR3 has 13 residues. The V and J ends lost 2 bases and 0 bases respectively, with 7 bases between them. The germline V gene has CDR1 GTSNPN and CDR2 SVGIG (reference sequence). CDR3 in amino acids: CAWSSTMNTEAFF. The CDR3 nucleotides are TGTGCCTGGAGTTCGACAATGAACACTGAAGCTTTCTTT.